This TCR beta chain was identified in a study of shared clonotypes between healthy human individuals. Broader study findings: Naive subsets generally exceeded memory subsets in estimated richness.

Donors comprised only Caucasian adults living in Nashville, Tennessee. On this clone: Its antigen remains unknown.

Assay: immunoSEQ multiplex PCR; the TCRdb copy retains only in-frame clones and omits some. The table shows around 2,000,000 clones, with roughly 94% occurring only once. The CDR3 spans 12 residues. J gave up 7 bases and V 2 bases, and 4 bases lay outside the gene matches. Germline loops: CDR1 GTSNPN, CDR2 SVGIG (reference sequence). The sequence derives from a man between 18 and 29 years old in good health. The rearrangement joins TRBV30 to TRBJ1-2, with 7 nucleotides matching TRBD1. The sequenced material came from naive CD4+ T cells sorted from blood. Subset denoted: CD45RA+ positively selected. The CDR3: CAWSQGGGGYTF. DNA for the CDR3: TGTGCCTGGAGTCAGGGGGGCGGTGGCTACACCTTC.